The present TCR beta chain was sequenced within a study of T cell responses to AZD1222 COVID-19 vaccine. Study-level points and caveats: Spike-specific TCRs gained breadth and depth after people received two AZD1222 doses. Clonal diversity was possibly underestimated, and white British individuals and females predominated among donors. Targets within unmutated variant regions were reportedly found for nearly half of spike-specific TCRs. At baseline, just five to seven AZD1222 recipients tested seropositive.

Sequenced by immunoSEQ multiplex PCR; TCRdb stores in-frame clones only, minus some. The sample consists of some 150,000 clones, roughly 90% of them appearing once. To note about this clone: Its matching antigen is unknown.

This CDR3 is 15 amino acids long. The germline CDR1 and CDR2 sequences are LGHDT and YNNKEL (reference sequence). V lost 3 bases and J lost 3; bases outside the gene matches: 6. This material consisted of peripheral blood, taken 28 days after the second AZD1222 dose. V is TRBV3-1 (or the pseudogene TRBV3-2) and J is TRBJ2-7; 9 nucleotides agree with TRBD2. This TCR was sampled from an adult who received the AZD1222 COVID-19 vaccine. The CDR3 sequence is CASSQVSGGFYEQYF. For the CDR3, the DNA is TGTGCCAGCAGCCAGGTGAGCGGGGGGTTCTACGAGCAGTACTTC.